This record looks at one TCR beta chain sequence and its context. The data stem from a study of blood T cell repertoires in COVID-19. Study at large: Samples came from the United States, Italy and Spain, spanning acute and convalescent COVID-19. Sample material is recorded as cDNA or gDNA derived from T cells, B-cell-depleted T cells, or PBMCs.

Per the authors' pipeline: Amplification of reference gene primers provided the estimated nucleated cell counts. Clones were read by immunoSEQ multiplex PCR, and TCRdb kept only the in-frame ones, dropping some. V, J and clone size are taken as reported in that table, and D and trimming were inferred from the DNA itself. The table shows 130,000 to 150,000 clones, with approximately 81% occurring only once. This sequence was found in a human donor in a cohort sampled during active COVID-19. Source material: peripheral blood.

The CDR3 bases are TGTGCCAGCGTATACAGGGTTAGCTACACCTTC. Translated: CASVYRVSYTF. This chain joins TRBV28 and TRBJ1-2, with D tentatively TRBD1 (6 bases). V was clipped by 8 bases and J by 9 bases, with 13 bases between them. Per germline, CDR1 MDHEN and CDR2 SYDVKM. There are 11 residues in the CDR3.